Listed below are T cell receptor beta chains from one sample, sequenced in a study of regulatory T cells in long-lasting Graves disease. MiXCR, run by TCRdb on the multiplex PCR reads, gives a single entry per CDR3 protein. Of roughly 500,000 distinct CDR3 sequences in the sample, around a fifth were seen once. This material consisted of peripheral blood mononuclear cells (PBMCs), taken when the disease was refractory, from a patient treated with antithyroid drugs. The receptors stem from a female donor with Graves disease. Both conserved end residues are part of each CDR3. The D gene is left open where the match is weak. Clone size is not always given. Where it is, it says once, few, many or a class for expanded clones.

>many|NA|TRBV28|TRBJ1-1
CASMSTEAFF
TGTGCCAGCATGAGCACTGAAGCTTTCTTT
>many|TRBD1|TRBV28|TRBJ1-6
CASDRGGSPLHF
TGTGCCAGTGACAGGGGTGGTTCACCCCTCCACTTT
>few|TRBD1|TRBV24-1|TRBJ2-1
CATSNRQGTGNEQFF
TGTGCCACCAGTAACCGACAGGGGACAGGCAATGAGCAGTTCTTC
>NA|TRBD1|TRBV5-1|TRBJ1-3
CASSAGTEGNTIYF
TGCGCCAGCAGCGCCGGGACAGAAGGGAACACCATATATTTT
>many|NA|TRBV27|TRBJ1-1
CASSSRYNTEAFF
TGTGCCAGCAGTTCTAGATATAACACTGAAGCTTTCTTT
>NA|NA|TRBV7-8|TRBJ1-2
CASSLVANYYGYTF
TGTGCCAGCAGCTTAGTAGCCAATTACTATGGCTACACCTTC
>few|NA|TRBV7-9|TRBJ2-3
CASSLQGASTDTQYF
TGTGCCAGCAGCTTACAGGGAGCTAGCACAGATACGCAGTATTTT
>NA|NA|TRBV4-1|TRBJ2-5
CASSQGGASQETQYF
TGCGCCAGCAGCCAAGGCGGTGCTAGCCAAGAGACCCAGTACTTC
>many|TRBD1|TRBV6-1|TRBJ1-6
CASSPLWTGVSPLHF
TGTGCCAGCAGTCCCCTGTGGACAGGGGTCTCACCCCTCCACTTT
>many|TRBD2|TRBV28|TRBJ2-7
CASIPSLAAYEQYF
TGTGCCAGCATCCCCTCCCTAGCGGCCTACGAGCAGTACTTC
>many|TRBD1|TRBV6-6|TRBJ1-5
CASSYSGQILQPQHF
TGTGCCAGCAGTTACTCGGGACAGATTCTTCAGCCCCAGCATTTT
>NA|NA|TRBV20-1|TRBJ2-3
CSARDFADSTDTQYF
TGCAGTGCTAGAGATTTCGCTGACAGCACAGATACGCAGTATTTT
>few|NA|TRBV11-2|TRBJ2-3
CASSRTGQLSTDTQYF
TGTGCCAGCAGCCGAACCGGACAGCTCAGCACAGATACGCAGTATTTT
>many|NA|TRBV25-1|TRBJ2-7
CASSETLGGGAPNEQYF
TGTGCCAGCAGTGAAACCCTAGGGGGAGGGGCGCCTAACGAGCAGTACTTC
>few|NA|TRBV27|TRBJ2-7
CASSLRGASNYYEQYF
TGTGCCAGCAGTTTACGGGGGGCATCTAACTACTACGAGCAGTACTTC
>NA|NA|TRBV9|TRBJ2-7
CASSVAGRDGYEQYF
TGTGCCAGCAGCGTTGCGGGGCGCGACGGATACGAGCAGTACTTC
>many|NA|TRBV7-2|TRBJ1-1
CASRKDGGKAFF
TGTGCCAGCAGAAAAGACGGGGGCAAAGCTTTCTTT
>many|NA|TRBV15|TRBJ1-6
CATSRDLGGLNSPLHF
TGTGCCACCAGCAGAGATCTGGGGGGCCTCAATTCACCCCTCCACTTT
>many|NA|TRBV7-2|TRBJ1-2
CASSLAGGNGYTF
TGTGCCAGCAGCTTAGCAGGGGGGAATGGCTACACCTTC
>few|NA|TRBV7-2|TRBJ2-5
CASDRNGETQYF
TGTGCCAGCGATCGTAATGGAGAGACCCAGTACTTC
>few|TRBD1|TRBV18|TRBJ1-1
CASLGQRNTEAFF
TGTGCCAGCCTGGGACAGCGGAACACTGAAGCTTTCTTT
>many|NA|TRBV7-8|TRBJ2-7
CASSPHGRNSYEQYF
TGTGCCAGCAGCCCCCATGGGCGGAACTCCTACGAGCAGTACTTC
>NA|NA|TRBV5-6|TRBJ2-5
CASSLGLGLAAETQYF
TGTGCCAGCAGCTTGGGTCTAGGACTGGCGGCGGAGACCCAGTACTTC
>once|NA|TRBV6-2/TRBV6-3|TRBJ2-6
CASSWGAGANVLTF
TGTGCCAGCAGTTGGGGGGCTGGGGCCAACGTCCTGACTTTC
>NA|NA|TRBV4-3|TRBJ1-1
CASSQEGMVNTEAFF
TGCGCCAGCAGCCAGGAAGGGATGGTGAACACTGAAGCTTTCTTT
>many|NA|TRBV27|TRBJ2-7
CASSLVFRDEQYF
TGTGCCAGCAGTTTAGTGTTTCGGGACGAGCAGTACTTC
>NA|TRBD1|TRBV6-2/TRBV6-3|TRBJ1-5
CASSYSKLVTGGFNQPQHF
TGTGCCAGCAGTTACTCGAAACTCGTGACAGGGGGCTTCAATCAGCCCCAGCATTTT
>many|NA|TRBV28|TRBJ2-2
CATLRGDTGELFF
TGTGCCACCCTGAGAGGCGACACCGGGGAGCTGTTTTTT
>NA|NA|TRBV20-1|TRBJ2-7
CSAHRAGEQYF
TGCAGTGCTCACAGGGCCGGCGAGCAGTACTTC
>many|NA|TRBV7-2|TRBJ2-7
CASSQGLRDHEQYF
TGTGCCAGCAGCCAGGGACTTCGGGACCACGAGCAGTACTTC
>NA|TRBD2|TRBV6-9|TRBJ2-3
CASSWQRGADTQYF
TGTGCCAGCAGTTGGCAGCGGGGCGCAGATACGCAGTATTTT
>few|TRBD2|TRBV10-3|TRBJ2-2
CAISSGGGELFF
TGTGCCATCAGTTCGGGAGGCGGGGAGCTGTTTTTT
>many|TRBD1|TRBV6-2/TRBV6-3|TRBJ2-2
CASSYLGQGTGELFF
TGTGCCAGCAGTTACCTCGGACAGGGGACCGGGGAGCTGTTTTTT
>many|NA|TRBV7-2|TRBJ1-4
CASSLGGGNEKLFF
TGTGCCAGCAGCTTAGGGGGGGGAAATGAAAAACTGTTTTTT
>many|TRBD1|TRBV6-5|TRBJ2-7
CASSYGQGAYEQYF
TGTGCCAGCAGCTACGGACAGGGGGCCTACGAGCAGTACTTC
>few|NA|TRBV18|TRBJ1-6
CASSTGEYNSPLHF
TGTGCCAGCTCAACAGGAGAATATAATTCACCCCTCCACTTT
>few|TRBD2|TRBV7-9|TRBJ2-2
CASTLTPKREGSTGELFF
TGTGCCAGCACCTTGACCCCCAAGCGGGAGGGTTCAACCGGGGAGCTGTTTTTT
>many|TRBD1|TRBV11-3|TRBJ1-1
CASSPPDPRGDNTEAFF
TGTGCCAGCAGCCCCCCAGACCCCAGGGGGGACAACACTGAAGCTTTCTTT
>few|NA|TRBV15|TRBJ2-7
CATSRLFLNEQYF
TGTGCCACCAGTCGGCTATTTTTGAACGAGCAGTACTTC
>many|NA|TRBV12-3/TRBV12-4|TRBJ1-1
CASSRGPGIEAFF
TGTGCCAGCAGTCGGGGCCCGGGGATTGAAGCTTTCTTT
>NA|NA|TRBV20-1|TRBJ2-7
CSAIGRISYEQYF
TGCAGTGCTATAGGACGCATCTCCTACGAGCAGTACTTC
>many|TRBD2|TRBV2|TRBJ2-5
CASALETSDRETQYF
TGTGCCAGCGCCCTCGAGACTAGCGATCGAGAGACCCAGTACTTC